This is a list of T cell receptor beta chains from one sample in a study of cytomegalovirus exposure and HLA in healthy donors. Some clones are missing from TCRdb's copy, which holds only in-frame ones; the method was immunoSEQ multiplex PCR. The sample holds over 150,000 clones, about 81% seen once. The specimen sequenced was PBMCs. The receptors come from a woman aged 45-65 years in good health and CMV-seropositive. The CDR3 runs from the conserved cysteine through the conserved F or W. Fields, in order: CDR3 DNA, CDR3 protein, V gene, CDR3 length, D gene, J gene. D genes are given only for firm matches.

TGCGCCAGCTCCCCGGGTCAAAAAAGTGAAAAACTGTTTTTT	CASSPGQKSEKLFF	TRBV10-1	14	NA	TRBJ1-4
TGTGCCAGCAGCTTAGTCAGGACAGGGGGACGCTATGGCTACACCTTC	CASSLVRTGGRYGYTF	TRBV7-8	16	TRBD1	TRBJ1-2
TGTGCCAGCAGTCTGAGACAGGGGAACGAGCAGTACTTC	CASSLRQGNEQYF	TRBV6-6	13	TRBD1	TRBJ2-7
TGTGCCAGCAGCTTAAATTCAGGGGAGGAGACCCAGTACTTC	CASSLNSGEETQYF	TRBV7-9	14	NA	TRBJ2-5
TGTGCCAGCAGTGAAACGGCGGGGGGACCATACAATGAGCAGTTCTTC	CASSETAGGPYNEQFF	TRBV6-1	16	TRBD2	TRBJ2-1
TGTGCCAGCAGTTTGATCCGAGGATCAAACATTCAGTACTTC	CASSLIRGSNIQYF	TRBV27	14	NA	TRBJ2-4
TGTGCCAGCACCATCTCGACGGGACAGGGATACGGCTACACCTTC	CASTISTGQGYGYTF	TRBV6-1	15	TRBD1	TRBJ1-2
TGTGCCAGCAGTTTACAGGGATATAGCAATCAGCCCCAGCATTTT	CASSLQGYSNQPQHF	TRBV7-8	15	NA	TRBJ1-5
TGTGCCAGCAGCTCGGGGGGAGATACGCAGTATTTT	CASSSGGDTQYF	TRBV5-4	12	TRBD2	TRBJ2-3
TGTGCCAGCAGCGAACGACAGGGCGCCTACGAGCAGTACTTC	CASSERQGAYEQYF	TRBV7-2	14	TRBD1	TRBJ2-7
TGCGCCAGCAGCTTGGAAGGGACAGGAGGAGAGACCCAGTACTTC	CASSLEGTGGETQYF	TRBV5-1	15	TRBD1	TRBJ2-5
TGTGCCAGCAACCCACCAACGACAGGGAGAGTTTTCTTT	CASNPPTTGRVFF	TRBV6-1	13	TRBD1	TRBJ1-1
TGCGCCAGCAGCTTGGGACAGGGAGATGAAAAACTGTTTTTT	CASSLGQGDEKLFF	TRBV5-1	14	TRBD1	TRBJ1-4
TGCGCCAGCAGCTCTTCTGGGGGGGTGATGAACACTGAAGCTTTCTTT	CASSSSGGVMNTEAFF	TRBV5-1	16	NA	TRBJ1-1
TGCGCCAGCAGCCACCGACAGGGGAAAGGCTACGAGCAGTACTTC	CASSHRQGKGYEQYF	TRBV5-1	15	TRBD1	TRBJ2-7
TGTGCCAGTAGGGGGAGTTGGAATTCACCCCTCCACTTT	CASRGSWNSPLHF	TRBV7-9	13	NA	TRBJ1-6
TGTGCCAGCAGCAACGGGACAACGAACGATCAGCCCCAGCATTTT	CASSNGTTNDQPQHF	TRBV7-8	15	NA	TRBJ1-5
TGTGCCAGTAGTAGACAGGGTAACACTGAAGCTTTCTTT	CASSRQGNTEAFF	TRBV19	13	TRBD1	TRBJ1-1
TGTGCCAGCTCACCACCGCTCCGGGGTTCCGGCTACACCTTC	CASSPPLRGSGYTF	TRBV18	14	NA	TRBJ1-2
TGTGCCAGTAGTATAGTTATGGGTCAGACTGGTGGCTACACCTTC	CASSIVMGQTGGYTF	TRBV19	15	NA	TRBJ1-2